These T cell receptor beta chains were read from a single sample in a study of OX40 agonist ivuxolimab in advanced cancers. Libraries were prepared by immunoSEQ multiplex PCR; TCRdb keeps only in-frame clonotypes and omits some of them. This table holds tens of thousands of clones, 65% to 85% found once. The sequencing used CD4+ or CD8+ T cells sorted from blood, collected in a trial of the OX40 agonist ivuxolimab. The receptors here all came from an adult with an advanced solid tumor such as melanoma, head and neck, liver or kidney cancer. Each CDR3 is given with its conserved first and last residue. Each record gives: CDR3 protein, CDR3 DNA, J gene, V gene, clone size, D gene. The D gene is left open where the match is weak. Some rows have no size entry. The others give once, few or many, or a class for an expanded clone.

CDR3 protein: CASSSAPYYEQYF
CDR3 DNA: TGTGCCAGCAGCTCGGCCCCTTATTACGAGCAGTACTTC
J gene: TRBJ2-7
V gene: TRBV7-9
clone size: .
D gene: .

CDR3 protein: CASSLRSGRARETQYF
CDR3 DNA: TGTGCCAGCAGCTTACGCAGTGGGAGGGCCAGAGAGACCCAGTACTTC
J gene: TRBJ2-5
V gene: TRBV11-1
clone size: few
D gene: TRBD2

CDR3 protein: CASPPYGAQNTEAFF
CDR3 DNA: TGTGCCAGCCCGCCGTATGGGGCCCAGAACACTGAAGCTTTCTTT
J gene: TRBJ1-1
V gene: TRBV27
clone size: .
D gene: .

CDR3 protein: CASRDTGTGANVLTF
CDR3 DNA: TGTGCCAGCAGAGATACAGGAACTGGGGCCAACGTCCTGACTTTC
J gene: TRBJ2-6
V gene: TRBV6-4
clone size: .
D gene: .

CDR3 protein: CASSQMDFLGGSGYEQYF
CDR3 DNA: TGCGCCAGCAGCCAGATGGATTTTCTGGGCGGGAGTGGGTACGAGCAGTACTTC
J gene: TRBJ2-7
V gene: TRBV4-1
clone size: .
D gene: TRBD2

CDR3 protein: CASSLDPGTTAFF
CDR3 DNA: TGTGCCAGCAGCCTCGACCCCGGGACAACGGCTTTCTTT
J gene: TRBJ1-1
V gene: TRBV7-3
clone size: .
D gene: .

CDR3 protein: CASSPQGNYEQYF
CDR3 DNA: TGTGCCAGCAGCCCACAGGGTAACTACGAGCAGTACTTC
J gene: TRBJ2-7
V gene: TRBV6-5
clone size: once
D gene: .

CDR3 protein: CASSPSIGSGAFSSYNEQFF
CDR3 DNA: TGTGCCAGCTCCCCCAGTATCGGTAGCGGGGCCTTTAGCTCCTACAATGAGCAGTTCTTC
J gene: TRBJ2-1
V gene: TRBV18
clone size: once
D gene: TRBD2

CDR3 protein: CASRLARLAKHNEQFF
CDR3 DNA: TGTGCAAGTCGCTTAGCGCGGTTAGCGAAGCACAATGAGCAGTTCTTC
J gene: TRBJ2-1
V gene: TRBV12-2
clone size: many
D gene: .

CDR3 protein: CASSLLGTEETQYF
CDR3 DNA: TGTGCCAGCAGCTTGCTAGGGACTGAAGAGACCCAGTACTTC
J gene: TRBJ2-5
V gene: TRBV5-5
clone size: once
D gene: .

CDR3 protein: CASSASSGMAGEQYF
CDR3 DNA: TGTGCCAGCAGTGCCAGTAGCGGGATGGCGGGCGAGCAGTACTTC
J gene: TRBJ2-7
V gene: TRBV2
clone size: .
D gene: TRBD2

CDR3 protein: CASSLHRDSGYTF
CDR3 DNA: TGTGCCAGCAGCCTACACCGGGACTCTGGCTACACCTTC
J gene: TRBJ1-2
V gene: TRBV7-9
clone size: medium-sized
D gene: .

CDR3 protein: CASSPGTGKSGNTIYF
CDR3 DNA: TGTGCCAGCAGCCCGGGGACAGGGAAATCTGGAAACACCATATATTTT
J gene: TRBJ1-3
V gene: TRBV5-6
clone size: .
D gene: TRBD1

CDR3 protein: CASSPGGSGANVLTF
CDR3 DNA: TGTGCCAGCAGCCCCGGGGGCTCTGGGGCCAACGTCCTGACTTTC
J gene: TRBJ2-6
V gene: TRBV11-3
clone size: .
D gene: .

CDR3 protein: CASTLNGQANTEAFF
CDR3 DNA: TGTGCCAGCACCCTAAATGGACAGGCCAACACTGAAGCTTTCTTT
J gene: TRBJ1-1
V gene: TRBV6-5
clone size: .
D gene: TRBD1

CDR3 protein: CASTPGRGLLYEQYF
CDR3 DNA: TGTGCCAGCACCCCCGGGAGGGGCCTCCTCTACGAGCAGTACTTC
J gene: TRBJ2-7
V gene: TRBV28
clone size: .
D gene: TRBD2

CDR3 protein: CASILLAANTGELFF
CDR3 DNA: TGTGCCAGCATCCTGCTAGCGGCGAACACCGGGGAGCTGTTTTTT
J gene: TRBJ2-2
V gene: TRBV6-5
clone size: .
D gene: TRBD2

CDR3 protein: CASSLEGRNTGELFF
CDR3 DNA: TGTGCCAGCAGCTTGGAGGGCAGAAACACCGGGGAGCTGTTTTTT
J gene: TRBJ2-2
V gene: TRBV5-4
clone size: .
D gene: .

CDR3 protein: CASSRTNSPLHF
CDR3 DNA: TGTGCCAGCAGTCGGACGAATTCACCCCTCCACTTT
J gene: TRBJ1-6
V gene: TRBV2
clone size: .
D gene: .

CDR3 protein: CASSFSSGSSPLREQYF
CDR3 DNA: TGTGCCAGCAGTTTCTCTAGCGGGAGTAGCCCGTTACGGGAGCAGTACTTC
J gene: TRBJ2-7
V gene: TRBV28
clone size: .
D gene: TRBD2

CDR3 protein: CASSGTGTNEQFF
CDR3 DNA: TGTGCCAGTAGCGGGACAGGGACTAATGAGCAGTTCTTC
J gene: TRBJ2-1
V gene: TRBV19
clone size: .
D gene: TRBD1

CDR3 protein: CARQQGAWRNQPQHF
CDR3 DNA: TGTGCCAGACAGCAGGGGGCTTGGCGCAATCAGCCCCAGCATTTT
J gene: TRBJ1-5
V gene: TRBV28
clone size: .
D gene: TRBD1

CDR3 protein: CASSLRKGTGSTHEQFF
CDR3 DNA: TGTGCCAGCAGCTTGAGGAAAGGGACAGGGTCGACACATGAGCAGTTCTTC
J gene: TRBJ2-1
V gene: TRBV5-8
clone size: .
D gene: TRBD1

CDR3 protein: CASSYSAGYASYEQYF
CDR3 DNA: TGTGCCAGCAGCTACTCTGCGGGCTATGCGTCCTACGAGCAGTACTTC
J gene: TRBJ2-7
V gene: TRBV7-8
clone size: .
D gene: .

CDR3 protein: CASSLVGTLPDEQFF
CDR3 DNA: TGCGCCAGCAGCTTGGTAGGGACTCTTCCAGATGAGCAGTTCTTC
J gene: TRBJ2-1
V gene: TRBV5-1
clone size: .
D gene: .

CDR3 protein: CASSPRTGTSSGNTIYF
CDR3 DNA: TGTGCCAGCAGTCCTAGGACAGGGACTTCCTCTGGAAACACCATATATTTT
J gene: TRBJ1-3
V gene: TRBV28
clone size: .
D gene: TRBD1

CDR3 protein: CASSLPWTGYEQYF
CDR3 DNA: TGTGCCAGCAGCCTCCCCTGGACAGGGTACGAGCAGTACTTC
J gene: TRBJ2-7
V gene: TRBV5-6
clone size: .
D gene: TRBD1

CDR3 protein: CASSGGTSGKQETQYF
CDR3 DNA: TGTGCCAGCAGCGGAGGAACTAGCGGAAAACAAGAGACCCAGTACTTC
J gene: TRBJ2-5
V gene: TRBV9
clone size: once
D gene: TRBD2